The clone carrying this T cell receptor beta chain was seen a single time. Its cognate antigen is unknown. This specimen comes from a study of CD8 T cells in Susac syndrome. General study results and limits: Regarding the TCR sequencing and HLA analysis, the study admitted that a relatively small number of individuals were involved.

The CDR3 has 12 residues. Trimming stripped 0 bases from V and 4 bases from J, with 6 bases between. CDR1 GTSNPN and CDR2 SVGIG come from the germline V gene (reference sequence). Roughly 0.45 to 1 ug RNA was reverse transcribed with random hexamers. Amplification of TCR beta CDR3 spanned 54 Vbeta and 13 Jbeta via immunoSEQ multiplex PCR. TCRdb passed the immunoSEQ multiplex PCR reads through MiXCR, listing each CDR3 protein once. In the table there are about 440,000 distinct CDR3 sequences, 75% to 90% of which are singletons. In the multiple sclerosis control group, patients were treatment-naive and had stable or active relapsing-remitting disease. TEMRA cells were FACS-enriched and CD8+ and CD4+ T cells negatively isolated.

Sequences were obtained from CD8+ T cells from PBMCs. V usage is TRBV30 and J usage is TRBJ1-1; D uncertain. This TCR came from a human donor with multiple sclerosis. This chain's CDR3 is CAWSVVGTEAFF. The CDR3 DNA reads as TGTGCCTGGAGTGTTGTAGGCACTGAAGCTTTCTTT. Full variable domain (remainder filled in from reference TRBV30 and TRBJ1-1): SQTIHQWPATLVQPVGSPLSLECTVEGTSNPNLYWYRQAAGRGLQLLFYSVGIGQISSEVPQNLSASRPQDRQFILSSKKLLLSDSGFYLCAWSVVGTEAFFGQGTRLTVV.